A single sample gave rise to the 2 T cell receptor beta chains below, sequenced in a study of shared clonotypes between healthy human individuals. Sequencing was performed with immunoSEQ multiplex PCR; in TCRdb, only in-frame clones are kept and a portion is missing. Of 2 million to 2.5 million clones listed, roughly 93% were seen once; the top ten hold 0.35% to 0.45%. The sequenced sample was naive CD4+ T cells from PBMCs. Regarding subset: CD45RA+ positively selected. These receptors were collected from a man younger than 35 in good health. Some clones in this sample may be carry-over from other donors' samples.

This clone was seen only once. The rearrangement uses TRBV9 and TRBJ2-3; 9 bases are shared with TRBD2. CDR3 length: 15 residues. The germline V gene has CDR1 SGDLS and CDR2 YYNGEE. The V segment lost 2 bases and the J segment 1 base; nucleotides outside the gene matches: 2. CDR3 loop: CASSVSGSRTDTQYF. As DNA, the CDR3 is TGTGCCAGCAGCGTTAGCGGGAGCCGCACAGATACGCAGTATTTT.

This clone was detected only once. The V call is TRBV27, the J call TRBJ2-3; D possibly corresponds to TRBD1 (6 bases). Per the germline V gene, CDR1 is MNHEY and CDR2 is SMNVEV (reference sequence). The CDR3 runs to 16 residues. The germline V and J ends were trimmed by 6 bases and 2 bases, with 18 bases remaining between them. CDR3 nucleotides: TGTGCCAGCAGCAAAAGGGGGACGGTCCCCACAGATACGCAGTATTTT. As protein: CASSKRGTVPTDTQYF.